Included here is one TCR beta chain sequence, with context. An end of the junction does not agree with germline; a read error may underlie this. The method was immunoSEQ multiplex PCR; TCRdb's version includes in-frame clones alone and lacks a portion of them. Of around 400,000 clones in the sample, approximately 89% are singletons; the top ten hold about 1.7%. Cohorts were based on clinical histories the participants reported. Recovery among Cohort 3 donors was established by two negative PCRs, clearance, or symptom resolution. The CDR3 totals 12 residues. The V gene's germline CDR1 is LNHNV and CDR2 YYDKDF (reference sequence). This specimen belongs to a study of blood T cell repertoires in COVID-19. As for the study in general: Donors in the United States, Italy and Spain gave samples during acute or convalescent COVID-19. PBMCs, B-cell-depleted T cells, or T cells provided the cDNA or gDNA that made up the material.

Sample: PBMCs or T cells enriched from blood (not recorded which). The sequence came from a woman aged 25 to 39 who had recovered from COVID-19. The gene calls are TRBV15 and TRBJ2-1, with no clear D. The CDR3 sequence is CATSTYYDEQFF. In DNA form, the CDR3 reads TGTGCCACCAGCACCTACTACGATGAGCAGTTCTTC. Supplemented by reference TRBV15 and TRBJ2-1, the full variable domain reads DAMVIQNPRYQVTQFGKPVTLSCSQTLNHNVMYWYQQKSSQAPKLLFHYYDKDFNNEADTPDNFQSRRPNTSFCFLDIRSPGLGDTAMYLCATSTYYDEQFFGPGTRLTVL.